This TCR beta chain was retrieved from a study of CD8+ T cells in alopecia areata. Trimming removed 4 bases from V and 3 bases from J; junction bases left unmatched: 4. The germline V gene encodes CDR1 SGHNT and CDR2 YYREEE (reference sequence). The CDR3 is 14 residues long. Broader study findings: Many expanded lesional clones remained in scalp and blood on tofacitinib. The study found higher clonality in lesional than normal scalp, especially in alopecia totalis/universalis.

As for this clone: What it binds is unknown.

Sample treatment: oral pan-JAK inhibitor, 5-10 mg twice daily. T lymphocytes (CD4+ and CD8+) were sorted from PBMCs. RNA was isolated and reverse transcribed to cDNA, the sequencing template. Generated by immunoSEQ multiplex PCR, the TCRdb table keeps only in-frame clones and is missing some. The sample records 130,000 or so clones, about 86% being singletons. Sample: CD8+ T cells sorted from blood, taken at week 4, from a patient treated with tofacitinib. This sequence originates from a human donor with alopecia areata. The V call is TRBV5-4, the J call TRBJ2-1, with 7 bases matching TRBD2. As DNA, the CDR3 is TGTGCCAGCAGCACGCCTAGCGGCTACAATGAGCAGTTCTTC. It codes for CASSTPSGYNEQFF.